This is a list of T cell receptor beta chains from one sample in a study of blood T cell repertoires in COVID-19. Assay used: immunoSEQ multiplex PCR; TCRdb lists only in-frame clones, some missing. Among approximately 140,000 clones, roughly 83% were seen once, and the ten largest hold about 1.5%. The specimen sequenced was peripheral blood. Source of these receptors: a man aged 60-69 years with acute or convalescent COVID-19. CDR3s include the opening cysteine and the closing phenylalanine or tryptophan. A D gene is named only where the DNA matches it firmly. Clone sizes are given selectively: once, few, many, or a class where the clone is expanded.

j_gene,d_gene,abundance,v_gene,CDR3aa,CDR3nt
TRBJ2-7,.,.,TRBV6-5,CASTSPGFRSYEQYF,TGTGCCAGTACCTCCCCGGGATTTAGGTCCTACGAGCAGTACTTC
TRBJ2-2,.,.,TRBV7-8,CASSVGTSTGELFF,TGTGCCAGCAGCGTAGGGACATCCACCGGGGAGCTGTTTTTT
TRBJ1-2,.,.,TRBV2,CASSVQDNYGYTF,TGTGCCAGCAGTGTACAGGATAACTATGGCTACACCTTC
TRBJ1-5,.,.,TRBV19,CASSIPRGWEGSNQPQHF,TGTGCCAGTAGTATCCCGAGGGGATGGGAGGGGAGCAATCAGCCCCAGCATTTT
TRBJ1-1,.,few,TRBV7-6,CASSLGTTNTEAFF,TGTGCCAGCAGCTTAGGCACTACGAACACTGAAGCTTTCTTT
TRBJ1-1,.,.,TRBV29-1,CSVEEVLSEAFF,TGCAGCGTTGAAGAGGTACTTAGTGAAGCTTTCTTT
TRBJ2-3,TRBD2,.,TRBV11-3,CASSLGPGLGTDTQYF,TGTGCCAGCAGCTTAGGTCCGGGACTAGGAACAGATACGCAGTATTTT
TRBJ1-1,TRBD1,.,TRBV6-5,CASRGQETDNTEAFF,TGTGCCAGCAGGGGACAGGAAACAGATAACACTGAAGCTTTCTTT
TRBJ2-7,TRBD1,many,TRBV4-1,CASSQGWGTGVSYEQYF,TGCGCCAGCAGCCAAGGATGGGGGACAGGGGTCTCCTACGAGCAGTACTTC
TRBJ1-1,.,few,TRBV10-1,CASSGGSFGTEAFF,TGCGCCAGCAGTGGCGGATCCTTCGGAACTGAAGCTTTCTTT
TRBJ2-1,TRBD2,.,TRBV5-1,CASSPGLAYNEQFF,TGCGCCAGCAGCCCAGGACTAGCTTACAATGAGCAGTTCTTC
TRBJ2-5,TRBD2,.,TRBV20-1,CSASVSGGVQETQYF,TGCAGTGCTAGTGTAAGCGGGGGGGTCCAAGAGACCCAGTACTTC
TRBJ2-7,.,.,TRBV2,CASSEETGYEQYF,TGTGCCAGCAGTGAAGAAACAGGGTACGAGCAGTACTTC
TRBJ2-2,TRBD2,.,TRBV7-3,CASSPSSGNTGELFF,TGTGCCAGCAGCCCTTCTAGCGGAAACACCGGGGAGCTGTTTTTT
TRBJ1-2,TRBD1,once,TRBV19,CASIRTVGQEHNYGYTF,TGTGCCAGTATCCGGACTGTTGGACAGGAACACAACTATGGCTACACCTTC
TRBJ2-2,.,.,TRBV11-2,CASSLSIPGANTGELFF,TGTGCCAGCAGCTTAAGTATCCCGGGGGCGAACACCGGGGAGCTGTTTTTT
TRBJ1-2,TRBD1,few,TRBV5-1,CASSRNRDSNYGYTF,TGCGCCAGCAGCCGTAACCGGGACAGCAACTATGGCTACACCTTC
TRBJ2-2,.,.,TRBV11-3,CASSLRGLPGTGELFF,TGTGCCAGCAGCTTAAGGGGACTCCCGGGAACCGGGGAGCTGTTTTTT
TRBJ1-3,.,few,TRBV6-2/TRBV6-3,CASSLGVGNTIYF,TGTGCCAGCAGTCTAGGGGTTGGAAACACCATATATTTT
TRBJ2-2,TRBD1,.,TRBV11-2,CASSSGQVTLNTGELFF,TGTGCCAGCAGCTCGGGACAGGTGACCCTGAACACCGGGGAGCTGTTTTTT
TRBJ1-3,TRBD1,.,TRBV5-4,CASSLTGGFSGNTIYF,TGTGCCAGCAGCTTGACAGGGGGCTTTTCGGGAAACACCATATATTTT
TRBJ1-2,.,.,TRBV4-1,CASSQDTRLNYGYTF,TGCGCCAGCAGCCAAGATACCAGACTGAACTATGGCTACACCTTC
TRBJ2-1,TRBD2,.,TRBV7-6,CASSSLKRSSGAVNEQFF,TGTGCCAGCAGCTCCCTGAAGAGGTCTAGCGGGGCCGTTAATGAGCAGTTCTTC
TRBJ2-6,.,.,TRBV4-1,CASSQDEISGANVLTF,TGCGCCAGCAGCCAAGACGAGATTTCTGGGGCCAACGTCCTGACTTTC
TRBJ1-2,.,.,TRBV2,CASSDRGTNYGYTF,TGTGCCAGCAGTGACAGGGGCACTAACTATGGCTACACCTTC
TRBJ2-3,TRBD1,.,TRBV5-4,CASSLGDRGTDTQYF,TGTGCCAGCAGCTTGGGGGACAGGGGCACAGATACGCAGTATTTT
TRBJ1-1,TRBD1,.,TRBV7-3,CASSLRVAGGRTEAFF,TGTGCCAGCAGCTTAAGGGTGGCAGGGGGGCGGACTGAAGCTTTCTTT
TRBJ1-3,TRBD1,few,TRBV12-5,CASGQTGGRGNTIYF,TGTGCTAGTGGCCAAACAGGGGGACGTGGAAACACCATATATTTT
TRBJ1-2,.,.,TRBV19,CASVTGQGREGYTF,TGTGCCAGCGTCACAGGGCAGGGACGAGAGGGCTACACCTTC